This T cell receptor beta chain came from a study of cytomegalovirus exposure and HLA in healthy donors. A multiplex PCR was run with 60 Vbeta primers and 13 Jbeta primers. The method was immunoSEQ multiplex PCR; TCRdb's version includes in-frame clones alone and lacks a portion of them. The table has some 160,000 clones, more than 70% seen once; the top ten hold approximately 6.7%. Germline CDR1 reads SQVTM; CDR2 reads ANQGSEA. There are 14 residues in the CDR3. The V gene end was trimmed by 3 bases and the J gene end by 7 bases; junction bases not matched to a gene: 6. The specimen sequenced was PBMCs. This TCR derives from a male donor in good health and CMV-seropositive. The chain uses TRBV29-1 and TRBJ2-3; the match to TRBD2 covers 11 bases. This CDR3 reads CSVEGLAGGNTQYF. Written as DNA, the CDR3 is TGCAGCGTTGAGGGGCTAGCGGGAGGAAATACGCAGTATTTT.